This T cell receptor beta chain was identified in a study of cytomegalovirus exposure and HLA in healthy donors. 60 Vbeta and 13 Jbeta primers were used in PCR. The protocol was immunoSEQ multiplex PCR, while the TCRdb copy is restricted to in-frame clones and leaves out a portion. The repertoire holds about 140,000 clones, with around four fifths as singletons. Losses at the gene ends were 1 base for V and 5 bases for J; bases not matched to a gene: 3. This CDR3 is built from 15 residues. The germline V gene has CDR1 SGHTA and CDR2 FQGTGA. The receptor comes from a woman in her thirties or forties in good health and CMV-seronegative. The rearrangement joins TRBV7-3 to TRBJ2-5; 11 bases agree with TRBD1. The sequencing input was PBMCs. CDR3 region: CASSLRTGGAETQYF. CDR3 coding DNA: TGTGCCAGCAGCTTAAGGACAGGGGGCGCGGAGACCCAGTACTTC. Full variable domain (remainder filled in from reference TRBV7-3 and TRBJ2-5): GAGVSQTPSNKVTEKGKYVELRCDPISGHTALYWYRQSLGQGPEFLIYFQGTGAADDSGLPNDRFFAVRPEGSVSTLKIQRTERGDSAVYLCASSLRTGGAETQYFGPGTRLLVL.